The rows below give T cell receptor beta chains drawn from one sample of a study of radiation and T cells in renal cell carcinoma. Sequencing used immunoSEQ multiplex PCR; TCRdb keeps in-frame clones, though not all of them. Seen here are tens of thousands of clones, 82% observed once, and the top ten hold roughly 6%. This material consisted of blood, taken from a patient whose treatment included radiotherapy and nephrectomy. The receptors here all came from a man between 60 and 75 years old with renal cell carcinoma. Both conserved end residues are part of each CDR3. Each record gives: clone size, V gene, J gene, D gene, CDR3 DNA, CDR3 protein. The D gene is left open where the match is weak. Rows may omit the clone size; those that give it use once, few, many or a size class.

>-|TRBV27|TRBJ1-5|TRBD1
TGTGCCAGCAGAGATCTGGGACAGGTGGGTGGGCCCCAGCATTTT
CASRDLGQVGGPQHF
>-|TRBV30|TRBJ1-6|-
TGTGCCTGGAGTGTACAACAGCATAATTCACCCCTCCACTTT
CAWSVQQHNSPLHF
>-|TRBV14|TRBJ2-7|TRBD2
TGTGCCAGCAGCCAAGGGGGGACTAGTGACTACGAGCAGTACTTC
CASSQGGTSDYEQYF
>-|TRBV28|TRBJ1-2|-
TGTGCCAGCAGCCCCCCTAGGGCAGACCTCTATGGCTACACCTTC
CASSPPRADLYGYTF
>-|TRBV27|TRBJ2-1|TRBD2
TGTGCCAGGGACCTTAGCGGGAGCCAACAGTTCTTC
CARDLSGSQQFF
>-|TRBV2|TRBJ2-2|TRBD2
TGTGCCAGCAAGCTGGGGGGAGGGAACTCCGGGGAGCTGTTTTTT
CASKLGGGNSGELFF
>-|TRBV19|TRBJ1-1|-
TGTGCCAGTAGTATAGCCGACAGCACTGAAGCTTTCTTT
CASSIADSTEAFF
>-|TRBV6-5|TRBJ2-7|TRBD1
TGTGCCAGCAGTTACAGACAGGGGGCCGCCTACGAGCAGTACTTC
CASSYRQGAAYEQYF
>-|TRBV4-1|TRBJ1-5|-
TGCGCCAGCAGCCAAGTTATCGGGCCCTCGGGTCCCCAGCATTTT
CASSQVIGPSGPQHF
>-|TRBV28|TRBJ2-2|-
TGTGCCAGTTATCGTAGGACGGGAACCGGGGAGCTGTTTTTT
CASYRRTGTGELFF
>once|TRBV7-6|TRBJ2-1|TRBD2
TGTGCCAGCAGCTTAGCGCGGGAGGGCCTGGGTAATGAGCAGTTCTTC
CASSLAREGLGNEQFF
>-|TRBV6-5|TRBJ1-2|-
TGTGCCAGCACTACACAGGGCGCACCTTATGGCTACACCTTC
CASTTQGAPYGYTF
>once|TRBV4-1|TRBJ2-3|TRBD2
TGCGCCAGCAGCCAAGTTGCGACTAGCGGAAGAGATACGCAGTATTTT
CASSQVATSGRDTQYF
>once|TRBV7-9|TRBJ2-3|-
TGTGCCAGCAGCCCCCTGCTCAGCCCTAGCACAGATACGCAGTATTTT
CASSPLLSPSTDTQYF